This is a list of T cell receptor beta chains from one sample in a study of blood T cells in healthy people across ages. TCRdb called the 5' RACE reads again in MiXCR, with one record for every CDR3 protein. Seen here are 1.5 million to 2 million distinct CDR3 sequences, 28% observed once, and the top ten hold around 7.7%. The sequenced material came from blood. All receptors derive from a woman between 25 and 40 years old in good health. The CDR3 runs from the conserved cysteine through the conserved F or W. Not every row has a clone size; where given, it reads once, few, many or a size class.

V gene	clone size	CDR3 protein
TRBV12-3/TRBV12-4	.	CASSYPTEAGGPREQYF
TRBV5-6	.	CASSLLEGVTEAFF
TRBV3-1	.	CASSQDLLLGNIQYF
TRBV5-8	.	CASSSGWDFYNEQFF
TRBV30	.	CAWRQGAGDYGYTF
TRBV5-1	.	CASSLLTSGDLGEQFF
TRBV6-2/TRBV6-3	few	CASSGPSGYNEQFF
TRBV16	.	CASTQGINQPQHF
TRBV6-2/TRBV6-3	.	CASNPGQGGQPQHF
TRBV5-5	few	CASSLIALAGQFF
TRBV14	.	CASSQADRRSFNEKLFF
TRBV30	.	CAWSVAGSLNTEAFF
TRBV11-2	.	CASSPSGGTNYNEQFF
TRBV20-1	.	CSANRDREQPQHF
TRBV18	few	CASSPPLTSGTYEQFF
TRBV7-9	.	CASSQSSGGYTF
TRBV29-1	.	CSVVGAIEAFF
TRBV2	.	CASRQGHSNQPQHF
TRBV5-1	.	CASSRGTSGSAEQFF
TRBV7-2	few	CASSSRGGNQPHHF
TRBV20-1	.	CSARNQGLAPDTQYF
TRBV29-1	few	CSVGRGLYGYTF
TRBV29-1	once	CSAGTNEQFF
TRBV7-2	few	CATNSGRGVDTQYF
TRBV2	.	CASSWTSGGQQETQYF
TRBV29-1	many	CSVVPLEPTGEQYF
TRBV7-2	.	CTSRLTLSQGEQYF
TRBV11-1	.	CASSLAGTGYGEQFF
TRBV10-2	many	CASSERGSGANVLTF
TRBV29-1	many	CSVGISREQYF
TRBV29-1	few	CSVEGTAYGYTF
TRBV7-6	few	CASSLSGTWAYEQYF
TRBV12-3/TRBV12-4	.	CASIPDSNEQFF
TRBV13	many	CASSLVTDNEQFF
TRBV20-1	.	CSATVAGATDTQYF
TRBV14	.	CANSRSRYGEQYF
TRBV7-9	.	CASSLPAEYEQYF
TRBV5-1	few	CASSSSGGPGDTQYF
TRBV20-1	.	CSVISGRVNNEQFF
TRBV20-1	.	CSARESTSSEETQYF
TRBV28	few	CASSQSLRGYTF
TRBV7-2	.	CASSPWAPNDAQFF
TRBV9	.	CASSPIYYEQYF